Below, 20 T cell receptor beta chains from the same sample are listed, as sequenced in a study of shared T cell receptors in the human thymus. Generated by immunoSEQ multiplex PCR, the TCRdb table keeps only in-frame clones and is missing some. The sample carries 700,000 to 750,000 clones, approximately 85% recorded once. A further study also used this sample, focusing on human thymus T cells.

Sequenced sample: thymocytes. The receptors come from a girl under three years old with a congenital heart defect.

The chain has TRBV7-6 and TRBJ1-1; the match to TRBD1 covers 7 bases. The CDR3 sequence is 17 residues long. Germline CDR1 reads SGHVS; CDR2 reads FNYEAQ. J gave up 0 bases and V 5 bases, and 12 bases lay outside the gene matches. Here the CDR3 reads CASSLTPLDRVNTEAFF. The DNA of the CDR3 is TGTGCCAGCAGCCTCACCCCCCTCGACAGGGTGAACACTGAAGCTTTCTTT.

V and J are TRBV5-1 and TRBJ2-7; D might be TRBD2 (6 bases). The CDR3 consists of 16 residues. Germline V gives CDR1 SGHRS, CDR2 YFSETQ. Trimming stripped 0 bases from V and 5 bases from J, with 18 bases between. The CDR3 region is CASSLAGVPGTHEQYF. As DNA, the CDR3 is TGCGCCAGCAGCTTGGCGGGGGTTCCAGGGACCCACGAGCAGTACTTC.

The chain has TRBV18 and TRBJ1-1, with 7 bases matching TRBD1. The germline gives CDR1 KGHSH, CDR2 LQKENI. The CDR3 runs to 13 residues. V was clipped by 6 bases and J by 11 bases; unmatched bases: 12. The CDR3 loop is CASSRTRGMDAFF. The CDR3 region has the DNA TGTGCCAGCTCTCGGACCAGGGGGATGGACGCTTTCTTT.

The chain recombines TRBV27 with TRBJ1-1, with D perhaps TRBD1 (5 bases). V was cut by 1 base and J by 2 bases, with 8 bases left in between. CDR1 is MNHEY and CDR2 is SMNVEV in the germline V gene (reference sequence). CDR3 size: 14 residues. The CDR3 sequence is CASSLWGTNTEAFF. CDR3 DNA: TGTGCCAGCAGTTTATGGGGCACCAACACTGAAGCTTTCTTT.

The chain has TRBV12-5 and TRBJ1-1; tentatively, D is TRBD1 (5 bases). Between the trimmed V and J ends, which lost 6 bases and 10 bases, there was a span of 18 bases. Per germline, CDR1 LGHNT and CDR2 FRNRAP. This CDR3 is built from 13 residues. The CDR3 coding sequence is TGTGCTAGTGGCCCTTGGAGGGGCCGGATAGCTTTCTTT. It codes for CASGPWRGRIAFF.

The rearrangement links TRBV28 to TRBJ1-5; D gene uncertain. V gave up 5 bases and J gave up 0 bases, with 14 bases separating them. CDR1 is MDHEN and CDR2 is SYDVKM in the germline V gene. This CDR3 is built from 16 residues. Here the CDR3 reads CASSRNSRYSNQPQHF. The CDR3 nucleotides are TGTGCCAGCAGTAGGAACAGCCGGTATAGCAATCAGCCCCAGCATTTT.

The chain carries TRBV19 and TRBJ1-1, with D perhaps matching TRBD1 (6 bases). Looked up from germline, CDR1 is LNHDA and CDR2 is SQIVND (reference sequence). V lost 5 bases to trimming and J lost 1 base, with 11 bases between them. This CDR3 is built from 14 residues. The CDR3 DNA is TGTGCCAGTAGTGGCAGGGGTGGGAACACTGAAGCTTTCTTT. Amino acid sequence: CASSGRGGNTEAFF.

The V gene is TRBV7-6, the J gene TRBJ1-2, with no clear D. The CDR3 is made up of 15 amino acids. Germline CDR1 is SGHVS and CDR2 is FNYEAQ. Trimming cost V 5 bases and J 2 bases, with 15 bases left between them. The CDR3 loop reads CASSPHLLRNYGYTF. Written as DNA, the CDR3 is TGTGCCAGCAGCCCCCACCTTCTGAGGAACTATGGCTACACCTTC.

The chain recombines TRBV5-6 with TRBJ1-3, with TRBD1 as a possible D gene (5 bases). This CDR3 is built from 17 residues. Germline V gene sequence: CDR1 SGHDT, CDR2 YYEEEE. Between the trimmed V and J ends, which lost 2 bases and 1 base, there was a span of 16 bases. The CDR3 loop reads CASSFWQGLVSGNTIYF. The CDR3 region has the DNA TGTGCCAGCAGCTTTTGGCAGGGTTTGGTTTCTGGAAACACCATATATTTT.

The chain combines TRBV13 with TRBJ2-1, with TRBD1 matching 7 bases. Trimming cost V 2 bases and J 4 bases; bases outside gene matches: 17. Germline V gene lookup returns CDR1 PRHDT and CDR2 FYEKMQ (reference sequence). This CDR3 has 19 amino acids. CDR3: CASSLTASPGGPLYNEQFF. Here the CDR3 DNA reads TGTGCCAGCAGCTTAACAGCCTCACCAGGGGGACCCCTGTACAATGAGCAGTTCTTC.

The V call is TRBV28, the J call TRBJ1-5, with a weak D call TRBD1 (6 bases). The CDR3 has 16 residues. Germline CDR1 and CDR2: MDHEN and SYDVKM. The V and J ends lost 8 bases and 5 bases respectively, with 22 bases between them. CDR3 amino acids: CASGWGGPIRHQPQHF. The CDR3 nucleotides are TGTGCCAGCGGGTGGGGGGGCCCTATAAGGCATCAGCCCCAGCATTTT.

Comment on this clone: At the DNA level, this CDR3 is encoded by other sequences in the same sample as well. This sequence joins TRBV25-1 and TRBJ1-2; D remains ambiguous. CDR1 MGHDK and CDR2 SYGVNS come from the germline V gene. The length of the CDR3 is 12 residues. Trimming pared 3 bases from V and 4 bases from J, leaving 6 bases between. CDR3 in DNA: TGTGCCAGCAGTGAGCGGGGCTATGGCTACACCTTC. Translating it yields CASSERGYGYTF.

This chain links TRBV27 with TRBJ2-3; the match to TRBD2 covers 11 bases. Trimming took 2 bases from V and 6 from J; bases not matched to a gene: 4. The CDR3 sequence is 15 residues long. The germline gives CDR1 MNHEY, CDR2 SMNVEV (reference sequence). CDR3 residues: CASSLTSGGVDTQYF. The CDR3 coding sequence is TGTGCCAGCAGTTTAACTAGCGGGGGAGTGGATACGCAGTATTTT.

The chain carries TRBV7-2 and TRBJ1-5, with 9 bases fitting TRBD1. The CDR3 runs 18 residues. The V and J ends lost 4 bases and 3 bases, in that order; junction bases with no gene match: 13. Germline V gene lookup returns CDR1 SGHTA and CDR2 FQGNSA. CDR3 amino acids: CASSSSRDREWSNQPQHF. Here the CDR3 DNA reads TGTGCCAGCAGCTCCTCCCGGGACAGGGAATGGTCCAATCAGCCCCAGCATTTT.

This chain uses TRBV5-1 with TRBJ2-6; D unclear. Trimming removed 6 bases at V and 0 bases at J, with 19 bases between. The CDR3 consists of 18 residues. Germline V gene data show CDR1 as SGHRS and CDR2 as YFSETQ. The CDR3 DNA follows: TGCGCCAGCAAAATCCCACAGAGTACCAGCTCTGGGGCCAACGTCCTGACTTTC. This sequence encodes CASKIPQSTSSGANVLTF.

The chain employs TRBV14 and TRBJ2-6; TRBD1 might be the D (6 bases). Trimming stripped 2 bases from V and 0 bases from J, with 8 bases between. Germline-derived CDR1 and CDR2 are SGHDN and FVKESK. This CDR3 spans 16 amino acids. The CDR3 DNA sequence: TGTGCCAGCAGCCAAACAGGGCGCTCTGGGGCCAACGTCCTGACTTTC. It specifies CASSQTGRSGANVLTF.

In its sample, this clone was seen once. The chain carries TRBV2 and TRBJ1-5; D not resolved. V was trimmed by 10 bases and J by 2 bases, leaving 18 bases between them. CDR1 is SNHLY, CDR2 FYNNEI, per germline. This CDR3 contains 15 residues. As DNA, the CDR3 is TGTGCCACCACCTTGGGAGGATCCGGCAATCAGCCCCAGCATTTT. It yields the protein CATTLGGSGNQPQHF.

This rearrangement joins TRBV7-8 to TRBJ1-2, with no clear D. This CDR3 region has 13 residues. Between the trimmed V and J ends, which lost 2 bases and 8 bases, there was a span of 12 bases. CDR1 and CDR2 (germline): SGHVS, FQNEAQ. CDR3 sequence reads: CASSLRELGGYTF. The CDR3 DNA sequence: TGTGCCAGCAGCTTACGGGAGCTCGGGGGCTACACCTTC. Looking up the rest from reference TRBV7-8 and TRBJ1-2 gives the full variable domain: GAGVSQSPRYKVAKRGQDVALRCDPISGHVSLFWYQQALGQGPEFLTYFQNEAQLDKSGLPSDRFFAERPEGSVSTLKIQRTQQEDSAVYLCASSLRELGGYTFGSGTRLTVV.

V gene TRBV7-6 combines with J gene TRBJ2-5; TRBD1 is a possible D gene (6 bases). Germline V lookup: CDR1 SGHVS, CDR2 FNYEAQ. The CDR3 spans 15 residues. V was shortened by 5 bases and J by 2 bases, with 15 bases between the two germline ends. The CDR3 DNA reads TGTGCCAGCAGCCCCCACAGGGCACCTCAAGAGACCCAGTACTTC. It yields the protein CASSPHRAPQETQYF.

In the case of this clone: One end of the junction fails to match germline, which may point to a read error. The rearrangement joins TRBV7-7 to TRBJ1-6, with D unresolved. Per germline, CDR1 SSHAT and CDR2 FNYEAQ (reference sequence). This CDR3 region has 16 residues. CDR3 in DNA: TGTGCTAGCAGCTTTAAGCCTGGTCTCTATAATTCACCCCTCCACTTT. Translated: CASSFKPGLYNSPLHF.